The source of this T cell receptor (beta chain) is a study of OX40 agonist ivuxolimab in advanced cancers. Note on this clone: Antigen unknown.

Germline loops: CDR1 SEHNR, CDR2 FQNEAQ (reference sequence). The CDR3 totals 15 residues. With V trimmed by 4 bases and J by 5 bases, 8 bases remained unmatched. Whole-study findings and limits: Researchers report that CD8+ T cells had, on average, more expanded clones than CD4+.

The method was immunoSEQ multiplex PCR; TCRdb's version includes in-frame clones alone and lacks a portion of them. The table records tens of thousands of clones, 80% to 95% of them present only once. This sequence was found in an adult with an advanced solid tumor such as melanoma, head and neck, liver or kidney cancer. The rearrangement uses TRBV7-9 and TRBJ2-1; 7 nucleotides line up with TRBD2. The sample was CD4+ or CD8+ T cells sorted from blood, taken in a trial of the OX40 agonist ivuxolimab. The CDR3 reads CASSSAGVSHNEQFF. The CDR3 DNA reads TGTGCCAGCAGCTCGGCGGGAGTGTCCCACAATGAGCAGTTCTTC. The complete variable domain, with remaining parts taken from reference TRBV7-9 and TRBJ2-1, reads DTGVSQNPRHKITKRGQNVTFRCDPISEHNRLYWYRQTLGQGPEFLTYFQNEAQLEKSRLLSDRFSAERPKGSFSTLEIQRTEQGDSAMYLCASSSAGVSHNEQFFGPGTRLTVL.